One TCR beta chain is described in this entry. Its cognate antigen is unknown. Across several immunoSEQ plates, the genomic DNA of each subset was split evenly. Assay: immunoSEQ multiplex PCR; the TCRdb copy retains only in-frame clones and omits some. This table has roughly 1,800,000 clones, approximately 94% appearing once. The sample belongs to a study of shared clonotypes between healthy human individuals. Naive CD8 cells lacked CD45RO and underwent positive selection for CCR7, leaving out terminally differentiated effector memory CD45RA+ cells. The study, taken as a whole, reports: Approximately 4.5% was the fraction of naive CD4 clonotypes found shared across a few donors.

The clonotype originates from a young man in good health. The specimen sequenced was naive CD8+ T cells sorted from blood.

The CDR3 sequence: CATSRDALAGDNEQFF. Written as DNA, the CDR3 is TGTGCCACCAGCAGAGATGCGCTAGCGGGAGATAATGAGCAGTTCTTC. The rearrangement links TRBV15 to TRBJ2-1; 10 bases map to TRBD2. CDR3 length equals 16 residues. Trimming removed 0 bases from V and 7 bases from J; junction bases left unmatched: 6. Germline values: CDR1 LNHNV, CDR2 YYDKDF (reference sequence). Complete variable domain (other parts from reference TRBV15 and TRBJ2-1): DAMVIQNPRYQVTQFGKPVTLSCSQTLNHNVMYWYQQKSSQAPKLLFHYYDKDFNNEADTPDNFQSRRPNTSFCFLDIRSPGLGDTAMYLCATSRDALAGDNEQFFGPGTRLTVL.